The 11 T cell receptor beta chains given below trace back to one sample, sequenced in a study of T cell responses to AZD1222 COVID-19 vaccine (dated by TCRdb to the early 2020s). The intended sense of this specimen's time point label: baseline before first vaccination. Libraries were prepared through the immunoSEQ multiplex PCR assay. TCRdb holds this immuneACCESS table with in-frame rearrangements only. Some clones are missing; in checked studies, unresolved V genes explain under half, and the rest has no known cause. The sample includes around 95,000 clones, with approximately 91% observed a single time. Around 1.7% of the sample belongs to the ten largest clones. The source material was peripheral blood, sampled on day 0 of AZD1222 vaccination. The receptors were sampled from an adult in good health.

V is TRBV6-5 and J is TRBJ2-6; no definite D call. This CDR3 comprises 15 residues. Germline CDR1 is MNHEY and CDR2 is SVGAGI. Deletions cut 2 bases from V and 1 base from J, with 6 bases between. The CDR3 region has the DNA TGTGCCAGCAGTTACGAGGCGTCTGGGGCCAACGTCCTGACTTTC. Amino acid sequence: CASSYEASGANVLTF.

The rearrangement joins TRBV19 to TRBJ1-2; 7 bases are a match to TRBD1. CDR3 length: 15 residues. The V segment lost 4 bases and the J segment 6 bases; nucleotides outside the gene matches: 11. In germline, CDR1 is LNHDA, CDR2 SQIVND (reference sequence). CDR3 region: CASSTPTGRKDGYTF. The DNA of the CDR3 is TGTGCCAGTAGTACCCCGACAGGGAGAAAGGATGGCTACACCTTC.

The CDR3: CASSLDGGQNEQFF. CDR3 DNA sequence: TGTGCCAGCAGCTTGGACGGGGGGCAGAATGAGCAGTTCTTC. This chain joins TRBV7-3 and TRBJ2-1, with D perhaps matching TRBD2 (7 bases). The germline V and J ends were trimmed by 3 bases and 7 bases, with 13 bases remaining between them. From germline, CDR1 is SGHTA and CDR2 FQGTGA. The CDR3 has 14 amino acids.

The chain has TRBV29-1 and TRBJ1-1; no definite D call. Germline V gives CDR1 SQVTM, CDR2 ANQGSEA. The ends were cut back, 5 bases at V and 1 base at J, with 8 bases in the middle. This CDR3 is 12 amino acids long. In DNA form, the CDR3 reads TGCAGCGTTCGAGCCGGGAACACTGAAGCTTTCTTT. Amino acid sequence: CSVRAGNTEAFF.

The rearrangement joins TRBV4-1 to TRBJ2-1, with D hard to call. Germline CDR1 is MGHRA and CDR2 is YSYEKL. The V gene lost 0 bases and the J gene lost 10 bases, with 13 bases spanning the gap. The CDR3 extends over 14 amino acids. This CDR3 is CASSQDPNFGEQFF. CDR3 DNA: TGCGCCAGCAGCCAAGATCCAAACTTTGGGGAGCAGTTCTTC.

This chain links TRBV5-6 with TRBJ1-3; TRBD1 aligns across 8 bases. Germline lookup yields CDR1 SGHDT and CDR2 YYEEEE. Losses at the gene ends were 3 bases for V and 0 bases for J; bases not matched to a gene: 14. The CDR3 spans 19 residues. CDR3 in amino acids: CASSWTGSLHPRSGNTIYF. The CDR3 nucleotides read TGTGCCAGCAGCTGGACAGGGAGTCTTCACCCCCGCTCTGGAAACACCATATATTTT.

The chain has TRBV11-2 and TRBJ2-7; no reliable D call. V gave up 5 bases and J gave up 2 bases, with 10 bases separating them. CDR3 size: 13 residues. The germline gives CDR1 SGHAT, CDR2 FQNNGV. CDR3 sequence: CASSHSLAYEQYF. Here the CDR3 DNA reads TGTGCCAGCAGCCATAGTTTAGCCTACGAGCAGTACTTC. The full variable domain, in which reference TRBV11-2 and TRBJ2-7 provide the parts outside the CDR3, is EAGVAQSPRYKIIEKRQSVAFWCNPISGHATLYWYQQILGQGPKLLIQFQNNGVVDDSQLPKDRFSAERLKGVDSTLKIQPAKLEDSAVYLCASSHSLAYEQYFGPGTRLTVT.

V gene TRBV27 combines with J gene TRBJ2-3; D is undetermined. Looked up from germline, CDR1 is MNHEY and CDR2 is SMNVEV (reference sequence). The CDR3 extends over 15 amino acids. The V gene lost 3 bases and the J gene lost 3 bases, with 13 bases spanning the gap. The CDR3 coding sequence is TGTGCCAGCAGTTTGGGTAACCCCTCGACAGATACGCAGTATTTT. Translation: CASSLGNPSTDTQYF.

This rearrangement joins TRBV2 to TRBJ2-3, with 11 bases matching TRBD2. This CDR3 contains 14 residues. Germline V gene lookup returns CDR1 SNHLY and CDR2 FYNNEI. Trimming took 8 bases from V and 5 from J; bases not matched to a gene: 6. The CDR3 loop reads CASGGLAGIDTQYF. The DNA of the CDR3 is TGTGCCAGCGGAGGACTAGCGGGTATAGATACGCAGTATTTT.

This chain connects TRBV5-4 to TRBJ2-2, with unresolved D. Germline assignment: CDR1 SGHNT and CDR2 YYREEE (reference sequence). CDR3 length equals 13 residues. Trimming took off 0 bases at V and 5 bases at J, with 5 bases between the two ends. In DNA, the CDR3 is TGTGCCAGCAGCTTGGGGCAAACCGGGGAGCTGTTTTTT. Protein sequence: CASSLGQTGELFF.

The chain is built from TRBV19 and TRBJ2-5; D is unresolved. V lost 4 bases and J 5 bases, leaving 8 bases between the germline ends. Germline-derived CDR1 and CDR2 are LNHDA and SQIVND (reference sequence). CDR3 length equals 12 residues. CDR3 region: CASSNVRETQYF. In nucleotides, the CDR3 is TGTGCCAGTAGTAATGTGAGGGAGACCCAGTACTTC. The full variable domain, rest sourced from reference TRBV19 and TRBJ2-5, is DGGITQSPKYLFRKEGQNVTLSCEQNLNHDAMYWYRQDPGQGLRLIYYSQIVNDFQKGDIAEGYSVSREKKESFPLTVTSAQKNPTAFYLCASSNVRETQYFGPGTRLLVL.